These T cell receptor beta chains were read from a single sample in a study of shared clonotypes between healthy human individuals. Using immunoSEQ multiplex PCR, the repertoire was profiled, and TCRdb retains in-frame clones only, with some absent. Here the sample spans roughly 480,000 clones, about 80% being singletons. The specimen sequenced was PBMCs. The receptors derive from a woman aged 40 to 50 in good health. Some clones in this sample may be carry-over from other donors' samples. Both conserved end residues are part of each CDR3. The D gene is left open where the match is weak. Rows may omit the clone size; those that give it use once, few, many or a size class.

once	NA	TRBV27	TRBJ2-1	TGTGCCAGCAGTTTTACAGCGTTCTATGAGCAGTTCTTC	CASSFTAFYEQFF
NA	NA	TRBV5-5	TRBJ1-1	TGTGCCAGCAGCTTGTCGCAGGGGTCCATGAACACTGAAGCTTTCTTT	CASSLSQGSMNTEAFF
NA	NA	TRBV7-6	TRBJ2-7	TGTGCCAGCGCTAGTTTTGGGGGCCACGAGCAGTACTTC	CASASFGGHEQYF
NA	NA	TRBV9	TRBJ2-7	TGTGCCAGCAGCGTCCCCTTCCCGGGGCCGGACTACGAGCAGTACTTC	CASSVPFPGPDYEQYF
NA	TRBD1	TRBV2	TRBJ2-5	TGTGCCAGCAGTTACCGGACAGGGGGCTGGGAGACCCAGTACTTC	CASSYRTGGWETQYF
NA	NA	TRBV7-9	TRBJ1-4	TGTGCCAGCAGCCCCCGAGGGGGGACTAATGAAAAACTGTTTTTT	CASSPRGGTNEKLFF
NA	NA	TRBV28	TRBJ2-7	TGTGCCAGCTCCACCGCGGGTCTGAGCTCCTACGAGCAGTACTTC	CASSTAGLSSYEQYF
NA	NA	TRBV4-1	TRBJ2-2	TGCGCCAGCAGCCAATTGCCCGACGGGGACTCGAACACCGGGGAGCTGTTTTTT	CASSQLPDGDSNTGELFF
NA	TRBD2	TRBV4-2	TRBJ2-2	TGTGCCAGCAGCCAAGAACCTAGCGGGAATGTGAACGGGGAGCTGTTTTTT	CASSQEPSGNVNGELFF
NA	NA	TRBV29-1	TRBJ1-1	TGCAGCGTATTCGATGGCTCCGGGAACACTGAAGCTTTCTTT	CSVFDGSGNTEAFF
NA	TRBD1	TRBV2	TRBJ2-5	TGTGCCAGCAGAACACCGGGACAGGGGCAAGAGACCCAGTACTTC	CASRTPGQGQETQYF
once	NA	TRBV7-9	TRBJ2-5	TGTGCCAGCAGCTTTGTGGAAGAGACCCAGTACTTC	CASSFVEETQYF
NA	TRBD2	TRBV9	TRBJ2-7	TGTGCCAGCAGCCCTAGCGGGAGTTCGTACGAGCAGTACTTC	CASSPSGSSYEQYF
once	TRBD2	TRBV20-1	TRBJ2-3	TGCAGTGCCTTAGCGGGAGATACGCAGTATTTT	CSALAGDTQYF
NA	NA	TRBV30	TRBJ2-7	TGTGCCTGGAGTGTCTCCAGCTTTGGCGAGCAGTACTTC	CAWSVSSFGEQYF
NA	NA	TRBV5-1	TRBJ2-5	TGCGCCAGCAGCTCGGGAGCCCAAGAGACCCAGTACTTC	CASSSGAQETQYF
NA	TRBD2	TRBV5-1	TRBJ2-2	TGCGCCAGCAGCTTGTGGACTAGCGGGAGGCTCGGGGAGCTGTTTTTT	CASSLWTSGRLGELFF
NA	TRBD1	TRBV6-4	TRBJ2-3	TGTGCCAGCAGTGACGGACAGGCCACAGATACGCAGTATTTT	CASSDGQATDTQYF
NA	NA	TRBV28	TRBJ2-7	TGTGCCAGCAGCCACCGTCTGAAGTACGAGCAGTACTTC	CASSHRLKYEQYF
NA	NA	TRBV28	TRBJ1-2	TGTGCCAGCAGCCCCCCCAGCGGCGGCTACACCTTC	CASSPPSGGYTF
NA	NA	TRBV11-2	TRBJ2-3	TGTGCCAGCAGCTTGTTTGCATCCATTGGCGCAGATACGCAGTATTTT	CASSLFASIGADTQYF
NA	NA	TRBV29-1	TRBJ1-1	TGCAGCGTGGGCGGCCGGAACACTGAAGCTTTCTTT	CSVGGRNTEAFF
NA	NA	TRBV28	TRBJ1-1	TGTGCCAGCAACCTATACGGGGGGATGAACACTGAAGCTTTCTTT	CASNLYGGMNTEAFF
NA	NA	TRBV28	TRBJ1-2	TGTGCCAGCAGTCCTCCCGGGCCTAACTATGGCTACACCTTC	CASSPPGPNYGYTF
once	NA	TRBV2	TRBJ2-5	TGTGCCAGCAGTGAGGCGGGCGGAGAGACCCAGTACTTC	CASSEAGGETQYF
few	NA	TRBV5-6	TRBJ2-5	TGTGCCAGCAGCTTGGGACATTACCAAGAGACCCAGTACTTC	CASSLGHYQETQYF
NA	TRBD1	TRBV7-8	TRBJ1-2	TGTGCCAGCAGCTTACGACAGGGTATTGGCTACACCTTC	CASSLRQGIGYTF
NA	TRBD1	TRBV28	TRBJ2-7	TGTGCCAGCAGTCTATCTTCCGGACAGGGCTACGAGCAGTACTTC	CASSLSSGQGYEQYF
NA	NA	TRBV11-2	TRBJ2-5	TGTGCCAGCAGCTCCCGGGTTAACCAAGAGACCCAGTACTTC	CASSSRVNQETQYF